These 19 T cell receptor beta chains share one sample of origin, sequenced in a study of cytomegalovirus exposure and HLA in healthy donors. With 60 Vbeta and 13 Jbeta primers, the PCR was carried out. Profiled with immunoSEQ multiplex PCR; TCRdb holds only in-frame clones, not every one. The sample contains 96,000 or so clones, around 79% of which appear only once. Sequencing was carried out using PBMCs. These receptors were collected from a woman aged 65 to 85 in good health and CMV-seropositive.

V usage is TRBV27 and J usage is TRBJ2-3; TRBD2 matches at 14 bases. V gave up 8 bases and J gave up 7 bases; unmatched junction bases: 2. The germline V gene encodes CDR1 MNHEY and CDR2 SMNVEV (reference sequence). CDR3 length equals 13 residues. The CDR3 coding sequence is TGTGCCAGCGGGACTAGCGGGAGTCATACGCAGTATTTT. Residues: CASGTSGSHTQYF.

The chain has TRBV4-1 and TRBJ2-3; D is uncertain. The CDR3 covers 15 residues. Germline CDR1 is MGHRA and CDR2 is YSYEKL. V gave up 1 base and J gave up 5 bases, with 13 bases separating them. The CDR3 here is CASSQVGPRRDTQYF. Here the CDR3 DNA reads TGCGCCAGCAGCCAAGTTGGCCCACGGAGAGATACGCAGTATTTT.

The chain is built from TRBV9 and TRBJ2-2, with 9 bases aligning to TRBD2. Germline V CDR1 and CDR2: SGDLS, YYNGEE. This CDR3 region has 16 residues. Unmatched junction bases numbered 11, after V lost 4 bases and J lost 7 bases. CDR3 sequence (DNA): TGTGCCAGCAGCTCACGTGGGCGGGGGGGAGACGGGGAGCTGTTTTTT. Translated: CASSSRGRGGDGELFF.

The gene calls are TRBV4-1 and TRBJ2-1; no firm D call. The germline V gene encodes CDR1 MGHRA and CDR2 YSYEKL. This CDR3 is 16 amino acids long. V lost 1 base to trimming and J lost 4 bases, with 14 bases between them. CDR3 sequence reads: CASSQGIGSRYNEQFF. CDR3 coding DNA: TGCGCCAGCAGCCAAGGTATAGGTAGCCGATACAATGAGCAGTTCTTC.

A remark on this clone: The same CDR3 is also encoded by other DNA sequences in this sample. The rearrangement links TRBV7-2 to TRBJ2-1; possible D gene TRBD1, 6 bases. CDR3 length: 15 residues. Trimming pared 1 base from V and 0 bases from J, leaving 7 bases between. Germline V CDR1 and CDR2: SGHTA, FQGNSA. The CDR3 bases are TGTGCCAGCAGCTTAGTCAGGGGCTCCTACAATGAGCAGTTCTTC. Encoded protein: CASSLVRGSYNEQFF.

V gene TRBV5-1 combines with J gene TRBJ2-1; 13 positions match TRBD2. Germline-derived CDR1 and CDR2 are SGHRS and YFSETQ. After removal of 4 bases from V and 10 bases from J, the junction contained 11 bases not matched to a gene. There are 16 residues in the CDR3. The CDR3 loop is CASSVVLAGGLREQFF. CDR3 DNA sequence: TGCGCCAGCAGCGTAGTACTAGCGGGAGGGCTACGGGAGCAGTTCTTC.

In its sample, this clone was seen once. This chain uses TRBV6-5 with TRBJ2-5; D gene unclear. Germline loops: CDR1 MNHEY, CDR2 SVGAGI. Between the trimmed V and J ends, which lost 0 bases and 2 bases, there was a span of 10 bases. This CDR3 has 15 residues. CDR3 DNA: TGTGCCAGCAGTTACTCGTATTATGTTCAAGAGACCCAGTACTTC. Translated, it gives CASSYSYYVQETQYF.

CDR3 in DNA: TGTGCCACCAGCAGAGGCGGGACAGGGCGCACTGAAGCTTTCTTT. This gives the protein CATSRGGTGRTEAFF. V is TRBV15 and J is TRBJ1-1, with 9 bases identical to TRBD1. The junction had 4 bases not matched to a gene; V was cut back by 1 base and J by 4 bases. The CDR3 sequence is 15 residues long. The germline gives CDR1 LNHNV, CDR2 YYDKDF (reference sequence). Full variable domain (rest looked up from reference TRBV15 and TRBJ1-1): DAMVIQNPRYQVTQFGKPVTLSCSQTLNHNVMYWYQQKSSQAPKLLFHYYDKDFNNEADTPDNFQSRRPNTSFCFLDIRSPGLGDTAMYLCATSRGGTGRTEAFFGQGTRLTVV.

CDR3 residues: CASSMALGGRGEQFF. The CDR3, as DNA: TGTGCCAGTAGTATGGCCCTAGGAGGCCGCGGTGAGCAGTTCTTC. The chain carries TRBV19 and TRBJ2-1; TRBD2 might be the D (5 bases). The germline V and J ends were trimmed by 3 bases and 9 bases, with 18 bases remaining between them. Germline values: CDR1 LNHDA, CDR2 SQIVND (reference sequence). The CDR3 spans 15 residues.

This chain links TRBV7-2 with TRBJ1-1; D is unresolved. This CDR3 has 15 residues. Germline V gene lookup returns CDR1 SGHTA and CDR2 FQGNSA. Trimming stripped 1 base from V and 11 bases from J, with 20 bases between. CDR3 DNA sequence: TGTGCCAGCAGCTTAGGTGGGCGCAGGAGGGTTTCGGCTTTCTTT. Translated, it gives CASSLGGRRRVSAFF.

The sample holds one count of this clone. The rearrangement uses TRBV7-9 and TRBJ2-5, with 7 positions matching TRBD1. After removal of 5 bases from V and 1 base from J, the junction contained 7 bases not matched to a gene. This CDR3 has 15 residues. Germline loops: CDR1 SEHNR, CDR2 FQNEAQ (reference sequence). CDR3 loop: CASSPRDRLQETQYF. As DNA, the CDR3 is TGTGCCAGCAGCCCTAGGGACAGACTCCAAGAGACCCAGTACTTC.

This chain connects TRBV7-8 to TRBJ1-1, with D unclear. Germline V gene data show CDR1 as SGHVS and CDR2 as FQNEAQ. Trimming cost V 2 bases and J 4 bases, with 14 bases left between them. The CDR3 is made up of 15 amino acids. The CDR3 sequence is CASSLLGGSSTEAFF. For the CDR3, the DNA is TGTGCCAGCAGCTTATTGGGCGGGAGTAGCACTGAAGCTTTCTTT.

The V call is TRBV11-1, the J call TRBJ2-7; perhaps TRBD1 as D (7 bases). The V and J ends lost 1 base and 2 bases respectively, with 18 bases between them. CDR3 length equals 17 residues. Germline V gene sequence: CDR1 SGHAT, CDR2 FQDESV (reference sequence). DNA of the CDR3: TGTGCCAGCAGCTTAGGTAGTAACGGGGGACAGACCTACGAGCAGTACTTC. Its protein product is CASSLGSNGGQTYEQYF.

The chain uses TRBV19 and TRBJ2-3; 8 nucleotides line up with TRBD1. In germline, CDR1 is LNHDA, CDR2 SQIVND (reference sequence). This CDR3 is built from 14 residues. V was clipped by 5 bases and J by 4 bases; unmatched bases: 5. DNA of the CDR3: TGTGCCAGTAGTTTCCAGGGGGCCCCAGATACGCAGTATTTT. Its protein is CASSFQGAPDTQYF. The full variable domain, rest sourced from reference TRBV19 and TRBJ2-3, is DGGITQSPKYLFRKEGQNVTLSCEQNLNHDAMYWYRQDPGQGLRLIYYSQIVNDFQKGDIAEGYSVSREKKESFPLTVTSAQKNPTAFYLCASSFQGAPDTQYFGPGTRLTVL.

The chain couples TRBV2 to TRBJ2-7, with TRBD2 identical over 8 bases. Losses at the gene ends were 8 bases for V and 2 bases for J; bases not matched to a gene: 8. Germline V gives CDR1 SNHLY, CDR2 FYNNEI. This CDR3 comprises 14 residues. The CDR3 DNA reads TGTGCCAGCTCCTTGGGTAGCGGGGCCTACGAGCAGTACTTC. Amino acid sequence: CASSLGSGAYEQYF. Combining the CDR3 with reference TRBV2 and TRBJ2-7 gives the whole variable domain EPEVTQTPSHQVTQMGQEVILRCVPISNHLYFYWYRQILGQKVEFLVSFYNNEISEKSEIFDDQFSVERPDGSNFTLKIRSTKLEDSAMYFCASSLGSGAYEQYFGPGTRLTVT.

This clone was recorded a few times. Here the CDR3 DNA reads TGTGCCAGCAGTTTTTGGGCGACAGATTCAGATACGCAGTATTTT. This translates into CASSFWATDSDTQYF. The chain links TRBV28 to TRBJ2-3, with a tentative D call TRBD1 (5 bases). Germline V gene data show CDR1 as MDHEN and CDR2 as SYDVKM. The length of the CDR3 is 15 residues. V lost 3 bases and J lost 4, with 14 bases in between.

The chain recombines TRBV9 with TRBJ2-7; the match to TRBD2 covers 7 bases. The V and J ends lost 0 bases and 4 bases, in that order; junction bases with no gene match: 4. The CDR3 consists of 14 residues. Per the germline V gene, CDR1 is SGDLS and CDR2 is YYNGEE. CDR3 sequence (DNA): TGTGCCAGCAGCGTAGCTACGGGGGGATACGAGCAGTACTTC. Translation: CASSVATGGYEQYF.

The chain recombines TRBV5-1 with TRBJ1-1, with D tentatively TRBD1 (6 bases). CDR1 is SGHRS and CDR2 is YFSETQ in the germline V gene. The CDR3 runs 13 residues. The V and J ends lost 5 bases and 4 bases respectively, with 12 bases between them. The CDR3 loop is CASRPTQGTEAFF. CDR3 nucleotide sequence: TGCGCCAGCAGACCAACACAGGGCACTGAAGCTTTCTTT.

A note on this clone: The sample holds other DNA sequences that translate to the same CDR3. V usage is TRBV20-1 and J usage is TRBJ2-7, with 8 bases identical to TRBD2. The CDR3 is 11 amino acids. Germline V gene data show CDR1 as DFQATT and CDR2 as SNEGSKA (reference sequence). Losses at the gene ends were 3 bases for V and 6 bases for J; bases not matched to a gene: 1. The CDR3 is CSASLAGEQYF. CDR3 sequence (DNA): TGCAGTGCTAGCCTAGCGGGCGAGCAGTACTTC.